This is a list of T cell receptor beta chains from one sample in a study of PD-1 blockade in classical Hodgkin lymphoma. Assay: immunoSEQ multiplex PCR; the TCRdb copy retains only in-frame clones and omits some. Altogether fewer than 75,000 clones are present, 88% being singletons, with the ten largest covering under 7%. The specimen comprised peripheral blood mononuclear cells (PBMCs), sampled before the second cycle of nivolumab. All receptors derive from a human donor with classical Hodgkin lymphoma. The CDR3 runs from the conserved cysteine through the conserved F or W. A D gene is named only where the DNA matches it firmly. The size entry is marked missing in some rows and otherwise reads once, few, many or a size class.

TRBJ2-7 NA NA TRBV14 CASSQAPRSIDEQYF TGTGCCAGCAGCCAAGCCCCCCGGTCTATCGACGAGCAGTACTTC
TRBJ2-7 TRBD1 NA TRBV7-9 CASSPSGGNTGYEQYF TGTGCCAGCAGCCCCTCAGGGGGCAATACCGGCTACGAGCAGTACTTC
TRBJ1-4 NA NA TRBV28 CASSLTDNYATNEKLFF TGTGCCAGCAGTTTGACGGATAACTATGCAACTAATGAAAAACTGTTTTTT
TRBJ2-1 TRBD1 NA TRBV23-1 CASSQLWTGGNEQFF TGCGCCAGCAGTCAATTATGGACAGGGGGTAATGAGCAGTTCTTC
TRBJ2-5 TRBD2 NA TRBV5-1 CASSPGTSVETQYF TGCGCCAGCAGCCCAGGGACTAGCGTTGAGACCCAGTACTTC
TRBJ2-7 NA NA TRBV28 CASQPWDAEQYF TGTGCCAGCCAACCCTGGGACGCCGAGCAGTACTTC
TRBJ2-2 NA NA TRBV4-1 CASSQGLGPGELFF TGCGCCAGCAGCCAAGGGTTGGGCCCCGGGGAGCTGTTTTTT
TRBJ1-3 NA NA TRBV5-1 CASSFEGFGNTIYF TGCGCCAGCAGCTTTGAGGGGTTTGGAAACACCATATATTTT
TRBJ2-1 NA NA TRBV7-8 CASSLVRRGSYNEQFF TGTGCCAGCAGCTTAGTCCGCCGGGGGTCCTACAATGAGCAGTTCTTC
TRBJ1-2 NA NA TRBV27 CASSSVVGLIGYTF TGTGCCAGCAGTTCGGTCGTGGGGTTGATCGGCTACACCTTC
TRBJ2-2 NA NA TRBV18 CASSPGSASNTGELFF TGTGCCAGCTCACCGGGGTCAGCCTCCAACACCGGGGAGCTGTTTTTT
TRBJ2-1 TRBD2 NA TRBV7-9 CASSLVKAGGSNEQFF TGTGCCAGCAGCTTAGTAAAAGCGGGGGGCTCCAATGAGCAGTTCTTC
TRBJ2-4 NA few TRBV5-1 CASSSSTGTNIQYF TGCGCCAGCAGCTCCTCAACGGGCACAAACATTCAGTACTTC
TRBJ1-6 NA NA TRBV7-8 CASSLDGRDWINNSPLHF TGTGCCAGCAGCTTAGATGGCCGGGATTGGATTAATAATTCACCCCTCCACTTT
TRBJ2-2 NA NA TRBV28 CASREDTVALISTGELFF TGTGCCAGCAGGGAGGACACGGTAGCCCTTATCTCCACCGGGGAGCTGTTTTTT
TRBJ2-1 NA once TRBV5-1 CASSPSQSSYNEQFF TGCGCCAGCAGTCCCAGCCAGAGCTCCTACAATGAGCAGTTCTTC
TRBJ2-7 NA NA TRBV5-1 CASSPVGNEQYF TGCGCCAGCAGCCCCGTTGGGAACGAGCAGTACTTC
TRBJ2-7 NA NA TRBV7-3 CASSSHRHSYEQYF TGTGCCAGCAGCTCGCATCGACACTCATACGAGCAGTACTTC
TRBJ2-7 NA NA TRBV20-1 CSARENYEQYF TGCAGTGCTAGAGAAAACTACGAGCAGTACTTC
TRBJ1-3 NA once TRBV9 CASSVDQGEGNTIYF TGTGCCAGCAGCGTCGATCAGGGAGAGGGAAACACCATATATTTT
TRBJ1-2 NA NA TRBV28 CASSQQKGGPTYGYTF TGTGCCAGCAGCCAACAAAAGGGGGGGCCGACCTATGGCTACACCTTC
TRBJ2-3 TRBD2 NA TRBV7-6 CASSPSGGVSDTQYF TGTGCCAGCAGCCCTAGCGGGGGGGTATCAGATACGCAGTATTTT
TRBJ2-7 TRBD2 NA TRBV29-1 CSVEDVAGGYEQYF TGCAGCGTTGAAGATGTAGCGGGGGGCTACGAGCAGTACTTC
TRBJ2-5 NA NA TRBV5-1 CASSTLETQYF TGCGCCAGCAGCACACTAGAGACCCAGTACTTC
TRBJ1-3 TRBD1 once TRBV6-1 CARTGVRISGNTIYF TGTGCCAGAACAGGGGTACGGATCTCTGGAAACACCATATATTTT
TRBJ1-1 NA NA TRBV12-2 CASRLKKQETFF TGTGCAAGTCGCTTAAAAAAACAGGAAACTTTCTTT
TRBJ2-3 NA few TRBV5-1 CASSRDGQLSTDTQYF TGCGCCAGCAGCCGGGACGGACAGCTAAGCACAGATACGCAGTATTTT
TRBJ1-5 NA NA TRBV4-1 CASSQEASPNQPQHF TGCGCCAGCAGCCAAGAGGCCAGCCCCAATCAGCCCCAGCATTTT
TRBJ1-5 NA NA TRBV5-1 CASSLEGYSNQPQHF TGCGCCAGCAGCTTGGAAGGCTATAGCAATCAGCCCCAGCATTTT
TRBJ2-3 NA once TRBV9 CASSVETALPTDTQYF TGTGCCAGCAGCGTAGAAACAGCGTTACCCACAGATACGCAGTATTTT
TRBJ2-3 TRBD2 NA TRBV19 CASSIDPGWRGSTDTQYF TGTGCCAGTAGTATAGATCCCGGGTGGCGGGGGAGCACAGATACGCAGTATTTT
TRBJ1-2 NA few TRBV5-1 CASSLVGQGGDGYTF TGCGCCAGCAGCTTGGTCGGGCAGGGAGGGGATGGCTACACCTTC
TRBJ1-1 NA NA TRBV27 CASSLGQVRVNTEAFF TGTGCCAGCAGTTTAGGGCAGGTACGGGTGAACACTGAAGCTTTCTTT
TRBJ2-3 NA NA TRBV7-9 CASRASGGRTDTQYF TGTGCCAGCAGGGCTAGTGGGGGCCGGACAGATACGCAGTATTTT
TRBJ1-6 TRBD1 NA TRBV5-1 CANGTGADNSPLHF TGCGCCAACGGGACAGGGGCGGATAATTCACCCCTCCACTTT
TRBJ2-7 TRBD1 NA TRBV7-8 CASKWTGERLGEQYF TGTGCCAGCAAATGGACAGGGGAAAGGTTAGGCGAGCAGTACTTC
TRBJ1-6 TRBD1 NA TRBV5-1 CASSLVGTGSSPLHF TGCGCCAGCAGCTTGGTGGGGACAGGGTCTTCACCCCTCCACTTT
TRBJ2-5 NA NA TRBV6-6 CASSYSGFLAAETQYF TGTGCCAGCAGTTACTCAGGGTTTTTGGCGGCAGAGACCCAGTACTTC
TRBJ2-7 NA NA TRBV2 CASSEGIPSYEQYF TGTGCCAGCAGTGAGGGTATCCCCTCCTACGAGCAGTACTTC
TRBJ1-1 TRBD1 NA TRBV5-1 CASSPRTGGNTEAFF TGCGCCAGCAGCCCCCGGACAGGCGGGAACACTGAAGCTTTCTTT
TRBJ1-2 TRBD1 NA TRBV19 CASSIDRGQGDGYTF TGTGCCAGTAGTATAGATAGGGGACAGGGGGATGGCTACACCTTC
TRBJ1-3 TRBD1 once TRBV5-1 CASRSGQGSGNTIYF TGCGCCAGCAGATCTGGACAGGGCTCTGGAAACACCATATATTTT
TRBJ2-3 TRBD2 NA TRBV5-1 CASSWGLAGTDTQYF TGCGCCAGCAGCTGGGGACTAGCGGGCACAGATACGCAGTATTTT
TRBJ2-3 TRBD1 NA TRBV5-1 CASSLQGAGDTQYF TGCGCCAGCAGCTTACAGGGGGCCGGGGATACGCAGTATTTT
TRBJ2-5 NA NA TRBV7-8 CASSLWSGGFEQETQYF TGTGCCAGCAGCTTATGGTCCGGCGGATTCGAACAAGAGACCCAGTACTTC
TRBJ2-7 TRBD2 NA TRBV5-1 CASSPEASGMGGEQYF TGCGCCAGCAGCCCGGAAGCTAGCGGAATGGGAGGGGAGCAGTACTTC
TRBJ2-5 TRBD2 NA TRBV7-9 CASSLGGLDGETQYF TGTGCCAGCAGCTTAGGCGGACTAGACGGAGAGACCCAGTACTTC